This note documents a single T cell receptor (beta chain) sequence. There are many counts of this clone. The clone's antigen remains unknown. The CDR3 end lies 3 residues beyond the end of the read and is filled in from the germline J gene. Most of the CVID patients and most of the healthy controls were of Caucasian heritage. From each donor, 5 to 8 ml of heparinized peripheral whole blood was collected. Genomic DNA from adults with common variable immune deficiency (CVID) and from healthy adult controls was used to sequence TCRbeta CDR3 repertoires. The control group comprised 22 healthy adult volunteers, roughly twelve female and around ten male, aged roughly 23 to 70 years with a mean age of roughly 35. To isolate peripheral blood mononuclear cells, diluted blood was subjected to density centrifugation over Hypaque 1077 or Ficoll-Paque. Genomic DNA was obtained from unsorted mononuclear cells through either Qiagen column purification or a centrifugation-based method.

The sample is drawn from a study of T cell clonality in common variable immunodeficiency (dated by TCRdb to about 2015). The full study reports these points: CVID TCRbeta sequences were reported to have fewer deletions and N-nucleotide insertions and to lack highly modified clones with 13 or more V deletions. According to the authors, figuring out what caused the increased clonality in CVID would require sequencing the repertoires of T cell subpopulations. Increased TCRbeta clonality was found in CVID subjects compared with healthy controls (t-test p = 0.018), with the increase being most characteristic of about a third of subjects. Fewer TCRbeta clones were shared among CVID subjects than among healthy controls (p < 0.0001). Although equal DNA input was used, an average of roughly 80,000 unique sequences per sample was obtained for controls, compared with around 30,000 for CVID samples. Correlations between repertoire features and clinical complications were limited by patient heterogeneity within the CVID cohort.

Equivalent amounts of genomic DNA from CVID and control samples were used as sequencing input. For every sample, a 60 bp segment covering the rearranged TCRbeta CDR3 region was amplified and then sequenced. The immunoSEQ assay, a bias-corrected multiplex PCR combined with high-throughput sequencing, was used for TCRbeta amplification. In the paper's pipeline: Every unique nucleotide sequence counted as a clone and was annotated with V, D and J genes, copy number and frequency. Sequences were labeled productive if in frame, and non-productive if out of frame or containing stop codons. As previously described, clonality was computed from Shannon's entropy. The predicted amino acid sequences of productive clones were used to derive mean CDR3 Kyte-Doolittle hydropathy. Using the R hclust function, scaled V gene usage was clustered hierarchically with Manhattan distance and complete linkage. Clone sharing by CDR3 amino acid sequence was assessed by resampling 12 repertoires per group over 100 rounds. The repertoires were screened for around 70 published EBV-specific TCRbeta sequences and around 250 published CMV-specific TCRbeta sequences. A couple of CVID samples yielding fewer than 10,000 sequences were excluded from analysis, leaving over 35 CVID repertoires. The clones in this table, taken by TCRdb from immuneACCESS, are in-frame only. Not every clone is retained; where verified, under half of the shortfall comes from an unresolved V gene, and the cause of the rest is unknown. Clonal size and the V and J genes are those of that table, whereas D and trimming came from the DNA. This sample contains more than 55,000 clones, none of which is a singleton. The ten biggest clones cover over 0.8% of the sample.

Via the germline V gene, CDR1 is SNHLY and CDR2 FYNNEI. From the cysteine up to the phenylalanine, the CDR3 has a length of 16 residues. The 39 bases shown cover part of the CDR3, and their frame starts at base 1. Between the V and J ends, shortened by 8 bases and 2 bases respectively, the junction contains 18 bases. The TCR sequence derives from a person aged 18-70 years in good health. Sequences were obtained from peripheral blood mononuclear cells. The rearrangement combines TRBV2 with TRBJ2-2, and possibly TRBD2, on 6 matching bases. The CDR3 loop reads CASRVRGTQNTGELFF. Partial CDR3 DNA: TGTGCCAGCCGGGTTCGGGGGACTCAAAACACCGGGGAG.